These 8 T cell receptor beta chains were all obtained from the same sample, sequenced in a study of shared clonotypes between healthy human individuals. Only in-frame clones appear in the TCRdb table, and some are missing; sequencing was by immunoSEQ multiplex PCR. Of roughly 2.6 million clones detected, over 85% appear once; the ten largest clones hold around 0.15%. Material for sequencing was naive CD4+ T cells sorted from blood. Documented subset: CD45RA+ positively selected. All receptors come from a young man in good health.

The gene calls are TRBV7-6 and TRBJ2-5, with 7 bases fitting TRBD2. The CDR3 covers 13 residues. Germline V gene sequence: CDR1 SGHVS, CDR2 FNYEAQ. V trimming: 5 bases; J trimming: 7 bases; junction bases outside the gene matches: 7. Here the CDR3 DNA reads TGTGCCAGCAGCCCGGGGGGATTGGGGACCCAGTACTTC. Translated: CASSPGGLGTQYF.

The rearrangement uses TRBV5-5 and TRBJ2-7, with 9 bases aligning to TRBD1. The CDR3 runs 15 residues. V was pared by 4 bases and J by 4 bases, with 9 bases of the junction left unmatched. Germline V gives CDR1 SGHKS, CDR2 YYEKEE (reference sequence). This CDR3 reads CASSIGTGKGYEQYF. In nucleotides, the CDR3 is TGTGCCAGCAGCATCGGGACAGGGAAGGGATACGAGCAGTACTTC.

The CDR3, as DNA: TGTGCCAGCAGTTTTTGGGGAGAATATGGGCCTGGGGCCAACGTCCTGACTTTC. Protein product: CASSFWGEYGPGANVLTF. The chain links TRBV28 to TRBJ2-6; a weak D match, TRBD2 (5 bases). Germline-derived CDR1 and CDR2 are MDHEN and SYDVKM. The CDR3 contains 18 residues. The germline V and J ends were trimmed by 3 bases and 2 bases, with 17 bases remaining between them.

This clone was seen a single time. The CDR3 spells CASSQRAGGTYGYTF. The CDR3 DNA reads as TGTGCCAGCAGCCAACGGGCAGGGGGTACCTATGGCTACACCTTC. The rearrangement joins TRBV7-8 to TRBJ1-2, with 7 bases identical to TRBD1. Germline V CDR1 and CDR2: SGHVS, FQNEAQ. The CDR3 runs 15 residues. After removal of 5 bases from V and 4 bases from J, the junction contained 10 bases not matched to a gene.

The J gene is TRBJ2-7, the V gene TRBV10-3; 9 bases match TRBD1. V gave up 11 bases and J gave up 3 bases; unmatched junction bases: 11. This CDR3 is built from 14 residues. CDR1 ENHRY and CDR2 SYGVKD come from the germline V gene. The CDR3 loop is CAHARGQGVYEQYF. CDR3 coding DNA: TGTGCCCACGCTAGGGGACAGGGTGTCTACGAGCAGTACTTC.

This chain uses TRBV6-5 with TRBJ1-1; 11 bases line up with TRBD1. CDR1 and CDR2 from the germline V gene are MNHEY and SVGAGI. The CDR3 runs 14 residues. Unmatched junction bases numbered 3, after V lost 0 bases and J lost 9 bases. The CDR3 loop reads CASSYSGQGAKAFF. DNA of the CDR3: TGTGCCAGCAGTTACTCCGGACAGGGGGCTAAAGCTTTCTTT.

This chain links TRBV28 with TRBJ1-1; 12 bases are shared with TRBD1. The V gene end was trimmed by 4 bases and the J gene end by 5 bases; junction bases not matched to a gene: 8. CDR3 length: 16 amino acids. Germline CDR1 and CDR2: MDHEN and SYDVKM. Here the CDR3 reads CASSSRGQGAKTEAFF. The CDR3 DNA reads as TGTGCCAGCAGTTCGCGGGGACAGGGGGCAAAGACTGAAGCTTTCTTT.

The V gene is TRBV7-3, the J gene TRBJ2-1; possible D gene TRBD2, 5 bases. Germline loops: CDR1 SGHTA, CDR2 FQGTGA. The V end was cut by 3 bases, the J end by 8 bases, with 11 bases between. This CDR3 is 13 amino acids long. CDR3 amino acids: CASSFGVEDEQFF. The CDR3 coding sequence is TGTGCCAGCAGCTTCGGGGTGGAGGATGAGCAGTTCTTC.